This T cell receptor beta chain originates from a study of T cell responses to AZD1222 COVID-19 vaccine. Findings and caveats of the study: Donors skewed white British and female; clonal diversity was possibly underestimated.

As concerns this clone: The antigen remains undetermined.

Using immunoSEQ multiplex PCR, the repertoire was profiled, and TCRdb retains in-frame clones only, with some absent. The data show about 260,000 clones, with just over 90% seen just once and 0.55% held by the top ten. Between the trimmed V and J ends, which lost 7 bases and 4 bases, there was a span of 13 bases. CDR1 MNHEY and CDR2 SVGAGI come from the germline V gene. CDR3 length: 13 residues. The chain uses TRBV6-5 and TRBJ1-1; D unclear. The sequences come from peripheral blood, collected on day 0 of AZD1222 vaccination. The source is an adult in good health. The DNA of the CDR3 is TGTGCCAGCACCCTGACGGTGGGCACTGAAGCTTTCTTT. As protein: CASTLTVGTEAFF.